This passage covers 8 T cell receptor beta chains from one sample sequenced in a study of blood T cell repertoires in COVID-19. Profiled with immunoSEQ multiplex PCR; TCRdb holds only in-frame clones, not every one. Of roughly 300,000 clones in the sample, about 87% were seen once. The sequenced material came from peripheral blood. These TCRs come from a woman aged 50 to 65 who had recovered from COVID-19.

This chain joins TRBV7-3 and TRBJ2-1, with 8 bases fitting TRBD2. Trimming took 2 bases from V and 9 from J; bases not matched to a gene: 6. The length of the CDR3 is 14 residues. In germline, CDR1 is SGHTA, CDR2 FQGTGA. Written as DNA, the CDR3 is TGTGCCAGCAGCTTATCAAGCGGGAGCGTTGAGCAGTTCTTC. Its translation is CASSLSSGSVEQFF.

The chain employs TRBV5-1 and TRBJ2-3; TRBD1 is a possible D gene (6 bases). Germline lookup yields CDR1 SGHRS and CDR2 YFSETQ. The CDR3 runs 14 residues. The V end lost 4 bases, the J end lost 2 bases, and 11 bases lay between the germline ends. This CDR3 is CASSITGFTDTQYF. DNA for the CDR3: TGCGCCAGCAGCATCACAGGGTTCACAGATACGCAGTATTTT.

The V call is TRBV27, the J call TRBJ1-1; 7 nucleotides line up with TRBD1. This CDR3 has 14 residues. J gave up 1 base and V 5 bases, and 4 bases lay outside the gene matches. CDR1 MNHEY and CDR2 SMNVEV come from the germline V gene (reference sequence). The CDR3 coding sequence is TGTGCCAGCAGTCGATGGGACAGGAACACTGAAGCTTTCTTT. Encoded protein: CASSRWDRNTEAFF.

Concerning this clone itself: The germline gene is not matched at one end of the junction; a read error may be the cause. This rearrangement joins TRBV19 to TRBJ1-2; TRBD1 matches 9 bases. CDR3 length: 13 residues. Looked up from germline, CDR1 is LNHDA and CDR2 is SQIVND (reference sequence). CDR3 sequence reads: CASSMVRDRASNF. The CDR3, as DNA: TGTGCCAGTAGTATGGTGCGGGACAGGGCTTCCAACTTC.

The V and J genes are TRBV28 and TRBJ1-2, with a weak D call TRBD1 (5 bases). The CDR3 has 13 amino acids. CDR1 MDHEN and CDR2 SYDVKM come from the germline V gene. V gave up 6 bases and J gave up 5 bases, with 13 bases separating them. DNA of the CDR3: TGTGCCAGCAGAAAGACAGATTCTTATGGCTACACCTTC. This codes for CASRKTDSYGYTF.

The chain carries TRBV10-3 and TRBJ1-3; D not resolved. The V gene lost 5 bases and the J gene lost 0 bases, with 11 bases spanning the gap. The germline gives CDR1 ENHRY, CDR2 SYGVKD. The CDR3 is 15 residues long. The CDR3 region has the DNA TGTGCCATCAGTTTCACGGGAAGCTCTGGAAACACCATATATTTT. Translated: CAISFTGSSGNTIYF.

The chain combines TRBV7-8 with TRBJ2-7; TRBD2 aligns across 8 bases. The CDR3 runs 20 residues. Germline CDR1 reads SGHVS; CDR2 reads FQNEAQ. V was pared by 6 bases and J by 2 bases, with 24 bases of the junction left unmatched. The CDR3 sequence is CASSRSRVASGLTLAYEQYF. The CDR3, as DNA: TGTGCCAGCAGTCGCTCAAGAGTGGCTAGCGGGCTCACTTTAGCCTACGAGCAGTACTTC.

This rearrangement joins TRBV9 to TRBJ2-7; 10 bases match TRBD1. Germline V CDR1 and CDR2: SGDLS, YYNGEE. The CDR3 loop spans 15 amino acids. V trimming: 3 bases; J trimming: 3 bases; junction bases outside the gene matches: 6. CDR3 in amino acids: CASSARDRGGYEQYF. Here the CDR3 DNA reads TGTGCCAGCAGCGCCCGGGACAGGGGTGGCTACGAGCAGTACTTC.